Sample share makes the clone carrying this T cell receptor beta chain medium-sized. Its antigen is not known. Germline-derived CDR1 and CDR2 are MNHEY and SVGEGT. This CDR3 is 14 amino acids long. Trimming removed 2 bases from V and 5 bases from J, with 12 bases in between. This specimen comes from a study of spatial heterogeneity in lung cancer. Study details: In tumor regions TCR transcript counts correlated strongly with a matched bulk RNA-seq T cell module score.

TCRdb recomputed calls from the 5' RACE reads with MiXCR, one row per CDR3 protein. The sample shows several thousand distinct CDR3 sequences, roughly an eighth of them seen only once. Study-wide findings and caveats: Mutation counts in tumors were tracked by counts of expanded intratumoral alpha and beta TCRs.

Stated time point: sample taken at primary tumor resection. Untreated early-stage non-small cell lung cancer patients, over 55 in total, were the donors. The chain recombines TRBV6-2 or TRBV6-3 with TRBJ1-1; the D is unclear. This sequence was found in a male donor with early-stage non-small cell lung cancer. Material: lung tumor tissue, obtained at surgery. The CDR3 here is CASSYISLGTEAFF. The CDR3 DNA follows: TGTGCCAGCAGTTACATCTCCTTGGGAACTGAAGCTTTCTTT.